This is a list of T cell receptor beta chains from one sample in a study of T cells in Graves' hyperthyroidism and ophthalmopathy. From the multiplex PCR reads, TCRdb called clonotypes with MiXCR, one entry per CDR3 protein. This sample has about 560,000 distinct CDR3 sequences, with roughly 17% found just once. The specimen was blood. These receptors all stem from a woman aged 18-29 years with Graves' hyperthyroidism. Each CDR3 is given with its conserved first and last residue. A D gene is named only where the DNA matches it firmly. Where a row states a size, it is once, few, many or the class of an expanded clone; other rows omit it.

v_gene,abundance,d_gene,j_gene,CDR3aa,CDR3nt
TRBV7-9,many,-,TRBJ1-1,CASSLTKGGDEAFF,TGTGCCAGCAGCCTAACCAAAGGGGGGGATGAAGCTTTCTTT
TRBV20-1,many,TRBD2,TRBJ2-1,CSATDASVAGFDEQFF,TGCAGTGCAACAGACGCGTCGGTAGCGGGGTTCGATGAGCAGTTCTTC
TRBV24-1,-,TRBD2,TRBJ2-3,CATSSGTSGTDTQYF,TGTGCCACCAGTTCCGGGACTAGCGGGACAGATACGCAGTATTTT
TRBV7-2,many,-,TRBJ2-7,CASSFFGDSYEQYF,TGTGCCAGCAGCTTTTTCGGTGACTCCTACGAGCAGTACTTC
TRBV12-3/TRBV12-4,few,-,TRBJ2-1,CASSSDIAHNEQFF,TGTGCCAGCAGCTCAGACATTGCTCACAATGAGCAGTTCTTC
TRBV2,many,-,TRBJ2-1,CASNGEYNEQFF,TGTGCCAGCAATGGAGAGTACAATGAGCAGTTCTTC
TRBV7-9,-,-,TRBJ1-4,CASSALGGLLEKLFF,TGTGCCAGCAGCGCCTTAGGGGGGCTTCTTGAAAAACTGTTTTTT
TRBV7-2,-,TRBD2,TRBJ2-5,CASSSTLAVQETQYF,TGTGCCAGCAGCTCCACACTAGCGGTCCAAGAGACCCAGTACTTC
TRBV20-1,few,TRBD1,TRBJ1-2,CSARVPGQGAGYTF,TGCAGTGCTAGAGTCCCGGGACAGGGAGCTGGCTACACCTTC
TRBV20-1,-,TRBD1,TRBJ1-4,CSAETGVANEKLFF,TGCAGTGCTGAGACAGGGGTGGCTAATGAAAAACTGTTTTTT
TRBV20-1,-,TRBD1,TRBJ2-3,CSAGGAGQGSTDTQYF,TGCAGTGCCGGAGGAGCGGGACAGGGTAGCACAGACACGCAGTATTTT
TRBV2,many,TRBD1,TRBJ2-1,CASKGPGTGQGNFFPYNEQFF,TGTGCCAGCAAGGGCCCAGGTACGGGACAGGGGAATTTTTTCCCCTACAATGAGCAGTTCTTC
TRBV5-1,-,-,TRBJ2-7,CASSLDSTGFFEQYF,TGCGCCAGCAGCTTGGACTCCACGGGGTTTTTCGAGCAGTACTTC
TRBV28,many,TRBD1,TRBJ2-7,CASSLGQDTYEQYF,TGTGCCAGCAGTTTAGGACAGGATACCTACGAGCAGTACTTC
TRBV5-1,many,-,TRBJ2-7,CASSSAGSQHEQYF,TGCGCCAGCAGCTCCGCGGGTTCCCAGCACGAGCAGTACTTC
TRBV27,-,-,TRBJ1-2,CASSKVGYGYTF,TGTGCCAGCAGTAAAGTAGGCTATGGCTACACCTTC
TRBV7-2,many,-,TRBJ2-3,CASSFQRDTQYF,TGTGCCAGCAGCTTTCAACGAGATACGCAGTATTTT
TRBV20-1,-,-,TRBJ1-3,CSARSAGGSGNTIYF,TGCAGTGCGAGGTCGGCGGGGGGTTCAGGAAACACCATATATTTT
TRBV3-1,many,TRBD2,TRBJ2-5,CASSGSTSGSSETQYF,TGTGCCAGCAGCGGCTCGACTAGCGGGAGTTCAGAGACCCAGTACTTC
TRBV2,few,TRBD2,TRBJ2-4,CASSEAILAVLAKNIQYF,TGTGCCAGCAGTGAAGCAATACTAGCGGTTCTAGCCAAAAACATTCAGTACTTC
TRBV10-3,-,TRBD1,TRBJ2-2,CAITSHPTGGNTGELFF,TGTGCCATCACCTCGCACCCGACAGGGGGGAACACCGGGGAGCTGTTTTTT
TRBV6-2/TRBV6-3,-,-,TRBJ1-4,CASLPSINEKLFF,TGTGCCAGCCTTCCGAGCATTAATGAAAAACTGTTTTTT
TRBV11-2,-,TRBD1,TRBJ1-1,CASSLTGGAGLDAFF,TGTGCCAGCAGCCTAACAGGGGGCGCGGGATTAGACGCTTTCTTT
TRBV20-1,few,TRBD2,TRBJ2-2,CSASLGTSGPGGELFF,TGCAGTGCTAGCCTCGGGACTAGCGGACCAGGGGGGGAGCTGTTTTTT
TRBV2,-,-,TRBJ2-7,CASSRHRLTYEQYF,TGTGCCAGCAGTCGCCACAGATTGACCTACGAGCAGTACTTC
TRBV5-5,many,-,TRBJ2-1,CASSRDLPDEQFF,TGTGCCAGCAGCCGCGACCTTCCCGATGAGCAGTTCTTC
TRBV28,many,TRBD1,TRBJ2-7,CASTDPGTGPHEQYF,TGTGCCAGCACCGACCCCGGGACAGGGCCCCACGAGCAGTACTTC
TRBV3-1,-,-,TRBJ2-1,CASSQEGSGPGDEQFF,TGCGCCAGCAGCCAAGAGGGCAGCGGCCCAGGGGATGAGCAGTTCTTC
TRBV2,many,TRBD1,TRBJ2-7,CASSKRQGQYEQYF,TGTGCCAGCAGTAAAAGACAGGGTCAGTACGAGCAGTACTTC
TRBV20-1,many,-,TRBJ1-5,CSARDLRDSNQPQHF,TGCAGTGCTAGAGATTTGAGGGATAGCAATCAGCCCCAGCATTTT
TRBV18,-,TRBD1,TRBJ2-7,CASSPQDRAVQYF,TGTGCCAGCTCACCACAGGACAGGGCGGTGCAGTACTTC
TRBV20-1,-,-,TRBJ1-5,CSASAGLRQPQHF,TGCAGTGCTAGCGCCGGGTTGAGGCAGCCCCAGCATTTT
TRBV4-1,few,TRBD2,TRBJ2-7,CASSPNLAGVSYEQYF,TGCGCCAGCAGCCCCAATCTAGCGGGAGTATCGTACGAGCAGTACTTC
TRBV12-3/TRBV12-4,many,-,TRBJ1-5,CASRPDGNNQPQHF,TGTGCCAGCAGACCGGACGGGAACAATCAGCCCCAGCATTTT
TRBV10-2,-,TRBD1,TRBJ2-3,CASRDTGGTADTQYF,TGCGCCAGCAGGGACACAGGGGGGACGGCAGATACGCAGTATTTT
TRBV6-1,many,TRBD1,TRBJ2-7,CASRTDRGNEQYF,TGTGCCAGCAGAACCGACAGGGGAAACGAGCAGTACTTC
TRBV9,-,-,TRBJ2-1,CASSVVAGYGYNEQFF,TGTGCCAGCAGCGTAGTAGCAGGGTATGGCTACAATGAGCAGTTCTTC
TRBV6-1,few,-,TRBJ1-4,CASSRESARWGKLFF,TGTGCCAGCAGTCGAGAGTCCGCCCGGTGGGGAAAACTGTTTTTT
TRBV12-3/TRBV12-4,few,-,TRBJ2-2,CASSRNQGTGELFF,TGTGCCAGCAGCCGAAATCAGGGGACCGGGGAGCTGTTTTTT
TRBV18,few,-,TRBJ2-3,CASSPGSQRDTQYF,TGTGCCAGCTCACCAGGGTCCCAGCGAGATACGCAGTATTTT
TRBV6-1,few,-,TRBJ2-1,CATANAGNEQFF,TGTGCCACCGCAAACGCCGGCAATGAGCAGTTCTTC
TRBV20-1,many,TRBD2,TRBJ2-1,CSARADRRRGSYNEQFF,TGCAGTGCTAGGGCCGACCGACGGCGGGGGTCGTACAATGAGCAGTTCTTC
TRBV19,-,TRBD1,TRBJ1-5,CASSDRTGKGNQPQHF,TGTGCCAGTAGTGACAGGACAGGGAAGGGCAATCAGCCCCAGCATTTT
TRBV7-3,many,TRBD2,TRBJ2-3,CASSQRGVTDTQYF,TGTGCCAGCTCTCAGCGGGGGGTTACAGATACGCAGTATTTT
TRBV6-1,-,TRBD2,TRBJ2-5,CASSGGARETQYF,TGTGCCAGCAGCGGGGGGGCCCGAGAGACCCAGTACTTC
TRBV7-9,-,-,TRBJ2-1,CASSLSLLYNEQFF,TGTGCCAGCAGCTTATCCCTTCTCTACAATGAGCAGTTCTTC
TRBV7-3,-,TRBD2,TRBJ2-7,CASSLNVGGATEQYF,TGTGCCAGCAGCTTAAATGTCGGGGGGGCCACGGAGCAGTACTTC
TRBV12-3/TRBV12-4,many,TRBD1,TRBJ1-5,CASSLTGEVNQPQHF,TGTGCCAGCAGCCTTACAGGGGAGGTCAATCAGCCCCAGCATTTT
TRBV3-1,-,-,TRBJ2-3,CASSQEASTDTQYF,TGTGCCAGCAGCCAAGAGGCATCCACAGATACGCAGTATTTT
TRBV10-3,few,-,TRBJ2-1,CAISESTSSNYNEQFF,TGTGCCATCAGCGAGAGTACTAGCTCCAACTACAATGAGCAGTTCTTC
TRBV12-3/TRBV12-4,few,TRBD2,TRBJ2-1,CASSTGTRPNEQFF,TGTGCCAGCAGTACGGGGACTAGACCCAATGAGCAGTTCTTC
TRBV11-2,few,-,TRBJ1-4,CASSMQSNEKLFF,TGTGCCAGCAGCATGCAGTCTAATGAAAAACTGTTTTTT
TRBV6-1,many,-,TRBJ1-5,CASSPHPRGTNQPQHF,TGTGCCAGCAGTCCCCACCCCAGGGGAACAAATCAGCCCCAGCATTTT
TRBV7-2,-,TRBD2,TRBJ2-1,CAAGTSRYNEQFF,TGTGCCGCAGGGACTAGCAGATACAATGAGCAGTTCTTC